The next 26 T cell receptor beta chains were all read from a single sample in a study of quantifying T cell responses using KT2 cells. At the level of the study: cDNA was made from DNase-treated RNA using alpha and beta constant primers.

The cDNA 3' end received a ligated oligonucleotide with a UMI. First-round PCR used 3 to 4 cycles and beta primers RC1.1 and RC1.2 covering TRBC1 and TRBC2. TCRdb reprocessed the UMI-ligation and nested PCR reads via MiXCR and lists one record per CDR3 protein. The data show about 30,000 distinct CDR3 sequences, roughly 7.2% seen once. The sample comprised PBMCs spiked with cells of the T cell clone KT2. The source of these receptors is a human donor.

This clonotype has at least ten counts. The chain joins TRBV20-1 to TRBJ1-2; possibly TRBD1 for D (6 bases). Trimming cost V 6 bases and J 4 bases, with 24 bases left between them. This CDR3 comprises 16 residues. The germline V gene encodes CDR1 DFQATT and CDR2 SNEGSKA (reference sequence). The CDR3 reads CSAPSGDRSFTYGYTF. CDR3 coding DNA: TGCAGTGCCCCTTCCGGCGACAGGTCCTTTACCTATGGCTACACCTTC.

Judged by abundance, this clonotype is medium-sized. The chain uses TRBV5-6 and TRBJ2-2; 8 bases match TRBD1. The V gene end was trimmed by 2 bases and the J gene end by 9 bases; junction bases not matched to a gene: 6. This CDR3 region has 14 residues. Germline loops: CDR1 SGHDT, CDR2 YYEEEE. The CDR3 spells CASSFGQGARELFF. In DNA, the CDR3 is TGTGCCAGCAGCTTCGGGCAGGGGGCAAGGGAGCTGTTTTTT.

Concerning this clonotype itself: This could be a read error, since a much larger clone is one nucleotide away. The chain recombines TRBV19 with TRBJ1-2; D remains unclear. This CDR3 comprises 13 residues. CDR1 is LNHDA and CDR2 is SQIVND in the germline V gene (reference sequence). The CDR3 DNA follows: TGTGCCAGTAGTATGGGTCAGATGTATGGCTACAACTTC. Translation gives CASSMGQMYGYNF.

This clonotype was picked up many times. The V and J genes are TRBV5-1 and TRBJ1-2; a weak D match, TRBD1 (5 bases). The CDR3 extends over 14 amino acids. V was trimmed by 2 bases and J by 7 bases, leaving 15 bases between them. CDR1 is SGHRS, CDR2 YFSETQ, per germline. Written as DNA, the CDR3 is TGCGCCAGCAGCTTCGGGGCGATCCCCCCTGGCTACACCTTC. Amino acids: CASSFGAIPPGYTF. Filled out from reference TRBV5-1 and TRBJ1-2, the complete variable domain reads KAGVTQTPRYLIKTRGQQVTLSCSPISGHRSVSWYQQTPGQGLQFLFEYFSETQRNKGNFPGRFSGRQFSNSRSEMNVSTLELGDSALYLCASSFGAIPPGYTFGSGTRLTVV.

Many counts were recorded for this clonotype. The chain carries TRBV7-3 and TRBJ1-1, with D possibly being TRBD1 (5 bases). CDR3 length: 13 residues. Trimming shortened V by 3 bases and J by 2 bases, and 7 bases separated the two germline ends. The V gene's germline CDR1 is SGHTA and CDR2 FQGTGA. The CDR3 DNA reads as TGTGCCAGCAGCTTCAGGGTAAACACTGAAGCTTTCTTT. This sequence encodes CASSFRVNTEAFF.

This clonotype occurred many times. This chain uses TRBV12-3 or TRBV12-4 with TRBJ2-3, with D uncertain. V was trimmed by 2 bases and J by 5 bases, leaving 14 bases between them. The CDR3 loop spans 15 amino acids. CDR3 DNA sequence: TGTGCCAGCAGTTTAAGTCGAGGTGGAAGAGATACGCAGTATTTT. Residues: CASSLSRGGRDTQYF.

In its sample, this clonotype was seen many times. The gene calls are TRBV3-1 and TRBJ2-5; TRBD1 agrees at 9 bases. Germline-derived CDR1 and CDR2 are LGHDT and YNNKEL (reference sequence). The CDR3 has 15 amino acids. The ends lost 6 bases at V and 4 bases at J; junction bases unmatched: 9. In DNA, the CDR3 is TGTGCCAGCAGTCCCGGGACAGGGTCTGTAGAGACCCAGTACTTC. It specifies CASSPGTGSVETQYF.

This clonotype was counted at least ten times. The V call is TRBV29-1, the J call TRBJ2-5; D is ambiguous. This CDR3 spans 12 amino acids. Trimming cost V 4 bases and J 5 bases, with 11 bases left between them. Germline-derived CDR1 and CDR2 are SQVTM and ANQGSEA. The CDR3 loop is CSVAQDGETQYF. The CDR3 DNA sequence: TGCAGCGTTGCGCAGGACGGGGAGACCCAGTACTTC.

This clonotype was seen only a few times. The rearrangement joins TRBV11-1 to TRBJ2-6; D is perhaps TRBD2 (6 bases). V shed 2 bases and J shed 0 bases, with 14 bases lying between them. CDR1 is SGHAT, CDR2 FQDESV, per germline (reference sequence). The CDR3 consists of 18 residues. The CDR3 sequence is CASSLWSGGHSGANVLTF. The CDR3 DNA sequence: TGTGCCAGCAGCTTATGGTCCGGAGGGCACTCTGGGGCCAACGTCCTGACTTTC.

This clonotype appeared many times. The chain's CDR3 is CASRRMGTNTEAFF. DNA of the CDR3: TGTGCCAGCAGGAGGATGGGCACAAACACTGAAGCTTTCTTT. This chain connects TRBV25-1 to TRBJ1-1; D not resolved. The CDR3 length is 14 residues. V lost 6 bases and J lost 2, with 13 bases in between. Germline CDR1 and CDR2: MGHDK and SYGVNS.

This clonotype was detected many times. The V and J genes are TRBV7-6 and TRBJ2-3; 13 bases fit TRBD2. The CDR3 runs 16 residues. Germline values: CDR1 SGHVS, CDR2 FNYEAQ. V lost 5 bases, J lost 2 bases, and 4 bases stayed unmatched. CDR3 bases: TGTGCCAGCAGCCCCGGGACTAGCGGGGCCACAGATACGCAGTATTTT. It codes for CASSPGTSGATDTQYF.

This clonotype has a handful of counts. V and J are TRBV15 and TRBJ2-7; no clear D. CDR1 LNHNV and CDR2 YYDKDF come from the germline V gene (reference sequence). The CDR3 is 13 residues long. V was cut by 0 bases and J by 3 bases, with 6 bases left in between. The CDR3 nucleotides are TGTGCCACCAGCAGAGATGTCCGCTACGAGCAGTACTTC. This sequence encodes CATSRDVRYEQYF.

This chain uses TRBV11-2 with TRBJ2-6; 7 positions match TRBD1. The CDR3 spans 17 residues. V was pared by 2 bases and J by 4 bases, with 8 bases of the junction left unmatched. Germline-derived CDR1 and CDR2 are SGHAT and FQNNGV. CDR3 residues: CASSLNEGASGANVLTF. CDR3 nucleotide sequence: TGTGCCAGCAGCTTAAATGAGGGGGCGTCAGGGGCCAACGTCCTGACTTTC.

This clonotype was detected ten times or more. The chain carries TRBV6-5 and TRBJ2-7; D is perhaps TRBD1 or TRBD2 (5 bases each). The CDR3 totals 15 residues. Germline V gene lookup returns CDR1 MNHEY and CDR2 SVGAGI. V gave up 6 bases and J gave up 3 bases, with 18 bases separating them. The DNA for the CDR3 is TGTGCCAGCAGACCTCTCGGGACCCGGGGCTACGAGCAGTACTTC. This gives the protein CASRPLGTRGYEQYF.

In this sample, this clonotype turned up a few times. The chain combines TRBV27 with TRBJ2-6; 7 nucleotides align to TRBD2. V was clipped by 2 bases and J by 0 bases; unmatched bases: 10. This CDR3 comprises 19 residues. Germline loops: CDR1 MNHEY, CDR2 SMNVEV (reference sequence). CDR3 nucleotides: TGTGCCAGCAGTTTAGGGGCGGGCAGGGACTACTCTGGGGCCAACGTCCTGACTTTC. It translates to CASSLGAGRDYSGANVLTF.

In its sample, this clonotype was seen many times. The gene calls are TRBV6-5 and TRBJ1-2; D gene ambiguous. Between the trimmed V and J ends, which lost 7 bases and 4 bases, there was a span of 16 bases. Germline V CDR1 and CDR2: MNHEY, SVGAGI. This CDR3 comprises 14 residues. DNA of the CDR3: TGTGCCAGCACCCCGGACCAAATCCTCTATGGCTACACCTTC. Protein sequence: CASTPDQILYGYTF.

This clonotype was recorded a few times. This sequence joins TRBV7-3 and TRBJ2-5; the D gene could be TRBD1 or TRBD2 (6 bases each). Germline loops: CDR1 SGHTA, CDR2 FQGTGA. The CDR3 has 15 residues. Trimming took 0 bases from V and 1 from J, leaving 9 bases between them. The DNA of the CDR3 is TGTGCCAGCAGCTTAACGGGGGGCCTCCAAGAGACCCAGTACTTC. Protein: CASSLTGGLQETQYF. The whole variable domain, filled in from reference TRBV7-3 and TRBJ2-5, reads GAGVSQTPSNKVTEKGKYVELRCDPISGHTALYWYRQSLGQGPEFLIYFQGTGAADDSGLPNDRFFAVRPEGSVSTLKIQRTERGDSAVYLCASSLTGGLQETQYFGPGTRLLVL.

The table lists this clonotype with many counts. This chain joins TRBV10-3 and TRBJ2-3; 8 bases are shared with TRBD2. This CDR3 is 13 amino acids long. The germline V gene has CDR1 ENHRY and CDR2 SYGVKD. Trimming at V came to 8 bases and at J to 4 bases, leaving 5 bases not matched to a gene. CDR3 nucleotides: TGTGCCATCGGGACGGGAGGGCCAGATACGCAGTATTTT. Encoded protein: CAIGTGGPDTQYF.

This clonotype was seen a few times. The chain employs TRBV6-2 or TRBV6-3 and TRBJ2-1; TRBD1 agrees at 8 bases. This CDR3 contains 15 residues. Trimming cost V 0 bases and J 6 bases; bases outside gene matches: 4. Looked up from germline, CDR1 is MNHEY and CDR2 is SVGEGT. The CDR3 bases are TGTGCCAGCAGTTACTCGAGAGGACAGGGCAATGAGCAGTTCTTC. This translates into CASSYSRGQGNEQFF.

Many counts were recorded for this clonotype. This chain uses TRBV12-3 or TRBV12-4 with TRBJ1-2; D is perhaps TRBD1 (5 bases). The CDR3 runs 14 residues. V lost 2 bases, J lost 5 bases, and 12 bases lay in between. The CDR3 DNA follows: TGTGCCAGCAGTTTAAGGAGGGACTATTATGGCTACACCTTC. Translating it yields CASSLRRDYYGYTF.

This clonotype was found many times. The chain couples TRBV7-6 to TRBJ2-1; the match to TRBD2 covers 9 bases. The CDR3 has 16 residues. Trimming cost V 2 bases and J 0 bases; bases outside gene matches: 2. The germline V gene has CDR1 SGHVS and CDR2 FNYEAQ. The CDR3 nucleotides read TGTGCCAGCAGCTTACGGCGGGGGGGCTCCTACAATGAGCAGTTCTTC. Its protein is CASSLRRGGSYNEQFF. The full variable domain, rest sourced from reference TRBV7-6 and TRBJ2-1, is GAGVSQSPRYKVTKRGQDVALRCDPISGHVSLYWYRQALGQGPEFLTYFNYEAQQDKSGLPNDRFSAERPEGSISTLTIQRTEQRDSAMYRCASSLRRGGSYNEQFFGPGTRLTVL.

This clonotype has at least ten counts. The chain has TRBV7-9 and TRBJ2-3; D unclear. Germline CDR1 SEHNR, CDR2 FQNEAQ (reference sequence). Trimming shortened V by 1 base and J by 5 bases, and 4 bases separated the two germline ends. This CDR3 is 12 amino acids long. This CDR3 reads CASSLDGDTQYF. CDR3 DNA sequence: TGTGCCAGCAGCTTAGACGGAGATACGCAGTATTTT. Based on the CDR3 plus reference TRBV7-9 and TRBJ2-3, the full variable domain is DTGVSQNPRHKITKRGQNVTFRCDPISEHNRLYWYRQTLGQGPEFLTYFQNEAQLEKSRLLSDRFSAERPKGSFSTLEIQRTEQGDSAMYLCASSLDGDTQYFGPGTRLTVL.

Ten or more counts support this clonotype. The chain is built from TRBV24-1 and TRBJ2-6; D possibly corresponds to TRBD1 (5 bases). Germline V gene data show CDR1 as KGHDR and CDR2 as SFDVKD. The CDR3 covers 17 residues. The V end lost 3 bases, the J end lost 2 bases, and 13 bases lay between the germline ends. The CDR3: CATSDPGFLAGANVLTF. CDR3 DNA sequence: TGTGCCACCAGTGATCCAGGGTTCTTGGCTGGGGCCAACGTCCTGACTTTC.

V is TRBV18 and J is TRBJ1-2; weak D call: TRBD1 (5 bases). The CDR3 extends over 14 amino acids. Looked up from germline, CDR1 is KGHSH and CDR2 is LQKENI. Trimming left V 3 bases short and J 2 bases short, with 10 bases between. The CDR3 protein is CASSPGTANYGYTF. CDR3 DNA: TGTGCCAGCTCACCCGGGACCGCAAACTATGGCTACACCTTC.

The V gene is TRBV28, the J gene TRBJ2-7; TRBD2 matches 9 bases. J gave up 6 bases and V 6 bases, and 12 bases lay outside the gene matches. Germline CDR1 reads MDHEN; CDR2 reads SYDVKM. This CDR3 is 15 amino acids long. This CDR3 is CASSLMIAGAREQYF. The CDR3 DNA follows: TGTGCCAGCAGCCTCATGATAGCGGGGGCCCGCGAGCAGTACTTC. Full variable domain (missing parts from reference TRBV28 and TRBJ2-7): DVKVTQSSRYLVKRTGEKVFLECVQDMDHENMFWYRQDPGLGLRLIYFSYDVKMKEKGDIPEGYSVSREKKERFSLILESASTNQTSMYLCASSLMIAGAREQYFGPGTRLTVT.

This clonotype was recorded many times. The CDR3 sequence is CASSLSAGENGYTF. The CDR3 bases are TGCGCCAGCAGCTTGAGCGCAGGGGAGAATGGCTACACCTTC. The chain uses TRBV5-1 and TRBJ1-2; a possible D gene is TRBD1 (6 bases). The CDR3 consists of 14 residues. With 1 base removed from V and 6 bases from J, the gap between germline ends came to 13 bases. Germline lookup yields CDR1 SGHRS and CDR2 YFSETQ.